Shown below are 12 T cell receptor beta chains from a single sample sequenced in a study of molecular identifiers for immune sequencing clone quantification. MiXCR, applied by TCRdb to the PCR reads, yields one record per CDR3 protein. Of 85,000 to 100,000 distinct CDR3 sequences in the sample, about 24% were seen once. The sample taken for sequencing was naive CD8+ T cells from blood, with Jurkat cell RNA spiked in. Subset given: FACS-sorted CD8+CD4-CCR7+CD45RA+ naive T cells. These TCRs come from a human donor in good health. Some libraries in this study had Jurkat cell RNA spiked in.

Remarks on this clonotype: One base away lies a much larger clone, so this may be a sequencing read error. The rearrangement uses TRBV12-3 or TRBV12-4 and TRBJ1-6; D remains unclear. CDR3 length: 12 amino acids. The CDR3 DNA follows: TGTGCCGGCAGTCCGGCGGAATCACCCCTCCACTTT. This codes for CAGSPAESPLHF.

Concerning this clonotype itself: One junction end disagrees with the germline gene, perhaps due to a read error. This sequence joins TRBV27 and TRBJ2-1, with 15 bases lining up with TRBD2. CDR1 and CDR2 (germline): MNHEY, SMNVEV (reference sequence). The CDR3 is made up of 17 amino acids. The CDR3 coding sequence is TGTGCCTGCAGTCCGGGACTAGCGGGAGGATCCTACAATGAGCAGTTCTTC. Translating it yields CACSPGLAGGSYNEQFF.

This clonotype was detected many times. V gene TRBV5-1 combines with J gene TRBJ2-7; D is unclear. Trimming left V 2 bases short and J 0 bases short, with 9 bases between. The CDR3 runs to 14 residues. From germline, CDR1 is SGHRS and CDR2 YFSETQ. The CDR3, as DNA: TGCGCCAGCAGCTTTGGCGGCAGCTCCTACGAGCAGTACTTC. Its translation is CASSFGGSSYEQYF.

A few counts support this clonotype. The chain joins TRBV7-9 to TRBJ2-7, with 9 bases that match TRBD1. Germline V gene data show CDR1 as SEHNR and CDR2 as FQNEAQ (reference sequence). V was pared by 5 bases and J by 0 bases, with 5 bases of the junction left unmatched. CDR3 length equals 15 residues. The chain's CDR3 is CASSVPGQGSYEQYF. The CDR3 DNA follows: TGTGCCAGCAGCGTTCCGGGACAGGGCTCCTACGAGCAGTACTTC.

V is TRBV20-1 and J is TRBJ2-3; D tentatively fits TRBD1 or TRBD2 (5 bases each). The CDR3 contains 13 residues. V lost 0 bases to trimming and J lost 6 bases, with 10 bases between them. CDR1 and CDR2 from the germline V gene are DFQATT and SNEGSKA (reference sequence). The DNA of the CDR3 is TGCAGTGCTAGAGATCTAGGGGAGGATACGCAGTATTTT. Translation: CSARDLGEDTQYF.

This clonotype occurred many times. The DNA for the CDR3 is TGCAGCGTTGTTGGGGGGATTAATATGGGCACTGAAGCTTTCTTT. Amino acid sequence: CSVVGGINMGTEAFF. The chain employs TRBV29-1 and TRBJ1-1; TRBD1 is a possible D gene (5 bases). Germline V lookup: CDR1 SQVTM, CDR2 ANQGSEA. The CDR3 spans 15 residues. V gave up 4 bases and J gave up 4 bases, with 19 bases separating them. Supplemented by reference TRBV29-1 and TRBJ1-1, the full variable domain reads SAVISQKPSRDICQRGTSLTIQCQVDSQVTMMFWYRQQPGQSLTLIATANQGSEATYESGFVIDKFPISRPNLTFSTLTVSNMSPEDSSIYLCSVVGGINMGTEAFFGQGTRLTVV.

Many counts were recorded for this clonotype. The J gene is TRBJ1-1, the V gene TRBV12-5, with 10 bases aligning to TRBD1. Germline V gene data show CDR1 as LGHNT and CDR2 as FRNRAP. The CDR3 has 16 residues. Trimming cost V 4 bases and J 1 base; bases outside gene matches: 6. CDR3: CASGSGTGAGNTEAFF. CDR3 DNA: TGTGCTAGTGGTTCCGGGACAGGGGCCGGGAACACTGAAGCTTTCTTT.

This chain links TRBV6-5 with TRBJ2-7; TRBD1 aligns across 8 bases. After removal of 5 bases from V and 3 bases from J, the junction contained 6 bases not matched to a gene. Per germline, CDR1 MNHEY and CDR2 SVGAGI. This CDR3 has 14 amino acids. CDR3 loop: CASSLRDRSYEQYF. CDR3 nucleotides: TGTGCCAGCAGTCTACGGGACAGGAGCTACGAGCAGTACTTC.

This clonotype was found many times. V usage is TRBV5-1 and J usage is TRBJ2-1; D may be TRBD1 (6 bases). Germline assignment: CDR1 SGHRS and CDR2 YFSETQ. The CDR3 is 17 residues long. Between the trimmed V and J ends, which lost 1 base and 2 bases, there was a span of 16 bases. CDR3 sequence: CASSLWVPTGTYNEQFF. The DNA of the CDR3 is TGCGCCAGCAGCTTGTGGGTACCGACAGGAACCTACAATGAGCAGTTCTTC.

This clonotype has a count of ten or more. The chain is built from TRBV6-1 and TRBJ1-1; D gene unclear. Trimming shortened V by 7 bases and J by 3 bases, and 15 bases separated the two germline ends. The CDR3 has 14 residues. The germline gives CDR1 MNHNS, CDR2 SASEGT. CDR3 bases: TGTGCCAGCAACCAACAGAAGTTCGACACTGAAGCTTTCTTT. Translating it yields CASNQQKFDTEAFF.

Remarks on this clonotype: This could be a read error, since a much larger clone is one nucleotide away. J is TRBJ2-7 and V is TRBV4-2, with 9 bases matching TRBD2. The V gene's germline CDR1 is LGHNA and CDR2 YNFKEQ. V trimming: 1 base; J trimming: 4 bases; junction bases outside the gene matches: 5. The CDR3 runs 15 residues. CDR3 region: CASSQASGLAYEQYF. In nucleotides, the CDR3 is TGTGCCAGCAGCCAAGCCTCGGGACTAGCTTACGAGCAGTACTTC.

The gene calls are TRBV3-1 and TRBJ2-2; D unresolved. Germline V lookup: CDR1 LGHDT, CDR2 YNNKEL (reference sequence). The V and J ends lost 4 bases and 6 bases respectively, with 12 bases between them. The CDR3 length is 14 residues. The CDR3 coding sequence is TGTGCCAGCAGCCGCCCGGATCTTTCCGGGGAGCTGTTTTTT. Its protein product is CASSRPDLSGELFF.